These T cell receptor beta chains were read from a single sample in a study of shared clonotypes between healthy human individuals. Here immunoSEQ multiplex PCR was the method, and the copy in TCRdb shows in-frame clones only, minus some. Among 2 million to 3 million clones, roughly nine tenths were seen once, and the ten largest hold over 0.12%. Sequencing was performed on naive CD4+ T cells sorted from blood. The receptors were gathered from a man aged 18-30 years in good health. Each CDR3 is given with its conserved first and last residue. Only part of the rows carry a size: once, few, many, or a class if the clone is expanded.

TRBV7-2,12,NA,TRBJ2-1,CASSTTTNEQFF
TRBV12-5,17,NA,TRBJ1-4,CASGLGRFSATNEKLFF
TRBV6-5,14,NA,TRBJ2-7,CASSYSDQIYEQYF
TRBV5-6,17,NA,TRBJ2-2,CASSLVGTGTNTGELFF
TRBV5-4,14,NA,TRBJ1-6,CASRGGTGESPLHF
TRBV2,13,NA,TRBJ1-4,CASSVALREGLFF
TRBV30,15,NA,TRBJ2-5,CAWSAPGPTQETQYF
TRBV19,14,NA,TRBJ2-2,CASSTYVVTGELFF
TRBV19,14,NA,TRBJ2-2,CASTATTETGELFF
TRBV14,13,few,TRBJ1-3,CASSMGEGNTIYF
TRBV2,15,once,TRBJ1-5,CASSEVGGFDQPQHF
TRBV28,16,NA,TRBJ1-1,CASSPPPGTGNTEAFF
TRBV7-9,13,few,TRBJ1-1,CASSSPVQAEYAF
TRBV29-1,14,NA,TRBJ2-5,CSVVRGGRIETQYF
TRBV19,12,few,TRBJ1-5,CASSIVAAAQHF
TRBV5-1,16,NA,TRBJ2-6,CASSLEGTLGANVLTF
TRBV5-6,15,NA,TRBJ2-4,CASSLGLAGGNIQYF
TRBV7-6,14,NA,TRBJ2-5,CASRLGTEQETQYF
TRBV7-8,15,once,TRBJ1-6,CASSLSGGLDSPLHF
TRBV4-3,13,NA,TRBJ1-2,CASSQEIRDGYTF
TRBV6-1,14,NA,TRBJ1-2,CASSELEGYYGYTF
TRBV4-1,16,NA,TRBJ1-2,CASRPPGQGRDYGYTF
TRBV20-1,11,NA,TRBJ2-7,CSARESPEQYF
TRBV6-1,14,NA,TRBJ2-1,CASTMDRNVNEQFF
TRBV11-2,12,once,TRBJ2-5,CASSLSSETQYF
TRBV19,18,NA,TRBJ2-7,CASSSRTSGRALESEQYF
TRBV5-4,14,NA,TRBJ1-4,CASSLQTGDEKLFF
TRBV7-9,14,NA,TRBJ2-3,CASSGTSGTDTQYF
TRBV10-1,14,once,TRBJ2-1,CASSPNRVPHEQFF
TRBV10-3,15,NA,TRBJ1-5,CAISERDSSNQPQHF
TRBV27,14,NA,TRBJ1-3,CASAQWRAGNTIYF
TRBV30,12,NA,TRBJ2-7,CALERDGSEQYF
TRBV5-1,14,few,TRBJ1-5,CASSLEGVGQPQHF
TRBV9,16,NA,TRBJ2-3,CASSEEGQGLGDTQYF
TRBV5-1,16,NA,TRBJ2-1,CASSLGQGSPYNEQFF
TRBV6-6,16,NA,TRBJ2-6,CASSRGRSSGANVLTF
TRBV7-8,15,NA,TRBJ1-1,CASSLYRQGYTEAFF
TRBV5-1,14,NA,TRBJ2-7,CASSLEVLLGEQYF
TRBV10-3,15,NA,TRBJ2-2,CATTQASANTGELFF
TRBV5-1,16,NA,TRBJ2-2,CASSFAGTSGTGELFF
TRBV5-1,16,NA,TRBJ1-1,CASSFGTGTGNTEAFF
TRBV28,10,NA,TRBJ1-2,CASSFRGYTF
TRBV14,15,NA,TRBJ1-6,CASSELSSYNSPLHF
TRBV2,16,NA,TRBJ2-5,CASSPSAGALRETQYF
TRBV6-6,13,NA,TRBJ2-7,CASSIGTGTEQYF
TRBV7-2,13,NA,TRBJ2-7,CASSLAVGYEQYF
TRBV30,13,NA,TRBJ1-4,CAWSVQAGEKLFF
TRBV10-3,16,NA,TRBJ2-5,CAISGGLAGAGETQYF